This T cell receptor (beta chain) comes out of a study of blood T cells in healthy people across ages. Germline values: CDR1 SQVTM, CDR2 ANQGSEA. The length of the CDR3 is 15 residues. The ends were cut back, 6 bases at V and 8 bases at J, with 23 bases in the middle. Roughly 10 milliliters was the volume of peripheral blood drawn from each donor. A second PCR of about 6 to 11 cycles used a sample-barcoded 5' primer and a J-beta primer mix. Tags on each cDNA molecule came from a template-switch adaptor with 12 random nucleotides. TCRdb called the 5' RACE reads again in MiXCR, with one record for every CDR3 protein. The repertoire holds about 1.7 million distinct CDR3 sequences, with 28% as singletons. Note on this clonotype: As yet, its antigen is unknown.

Study-wide results and caveats: Older age coincided with a roughly linear decline in TCR beta diversity per million T cells. Donors of long life had a larger count of naive CD4+ cells and greater diversity than aged donors.

The chain is built from TRBV29-1 and TRBJ2-1, with unresolved D. The clonotype comes from a woman in her thirties in good health. Sequenced sample: blood. The CDR3 sequence: CSVGIVGFNQDEQFF. Here the CDR3 DNA reads TGCAGCGTGGGGATAGTTGGGTTTAATCAGGATGAGCAGTTCTTC.